This entry describes one T cell receptor (beta chain). Its antigen remains unidentified. The sample originates from a study of identical twins. Whole-study results and caveats: Model-predicted out-of-frame TCR alpha sharing fell below observed values in monozygotic twins. Conclusions leaned on cross-sectional statistical analysis and did not track the same donors over time.

Unique molecular identifiers were present on the cDNA, which also gained a universal primer site by template switching. One entry per CDR3 protein results from TCRdb running MiXCR on the 5' RACE reads. The table records fewer than 800,000 distinct CDR3 sequences, under 8.5% of them present only once. Trimming took off 6 bases at V and 8 bases at J, with 10 bases between the two ends. The CDR3 has 11 residues. Another study also made use of these data, one on yellow fever vaccine responses in identical twins.

This TCR derives from a woman aged 18-35 years in good health. The V call is TRBV12-3 or TRBV12-4, the J call TRBJ1-2, with D perhaps matching TRBD1 (5 bases). The sequencing input was PBMCs. CDR3 sequence reads: CASRTQGGYTF. The CDR3 DNA reads TGTGCCAGCAGAACCCAGGGAGGCTACACCTTC.